These T cell receptor beta chains were read from a single sample in a study of CD8 T cells in Susac syndrome. TCRdb re-derived calls from the immunoSEQ multiplex PCR reads in MiXCR, one entry per CDR3 protein. Of some 120,000 distinct CDR3 sequences listed, 90% to 95% are singletons. Input material: CD8+ T cells from PBMCs. These receptors came from a human donor with Susac syndrome. CDR3s include the opening cysteine and the closing phenylalanine or tryptophan. D genes are given only for firm matches. The listing skips clone size in some rows; elsewhere it reads once, few, many or a size class.

D: .
size: once
V: TRBV4-1
J: TRBJ1-6
DNA: TGCGCCAGCAGCCAAGAACCTAGGTATAAGCTACACCTCCACTTT
CDR3: CASSQEPRYKLHLHF

D: .
size: .
V: TRBV11-2
J: TRBJ2-7
DNA: TGTGCCAGCAGCTTAGCAGACACAGAGAACGAGCAGTACTTC
CDR3: CASSLADTENEQYF

D: TRBD1
size: few
V: TRBV9
J: TRBJ2-1
DNA: TGTGCCAGCAGCGTAGGACAGGGTACCGATGAGCAGTTCTTC
CDR3: CASSVGQGTDEQFF

D: .
size: .
V: TRBV13
J: TRBJ2-7
DNA: TGTGCCAGCAGCTTAGAGGGGGGGAGCTCCTACGAGCAGTACTTC
CDR3: CASSLEGGSSYEQYF

D: TRBD1
size: .
V: TRBV5-6
J: TRBJ1-5
DNA: TGTGCCAGCAGCACCGGACAGGGGCCTTATCAGCCCCAGCATTTT
CDR3: CASSTGQGPYQPQHF

D: .
size: .
V: TRBV12-3/TRBV12-4
J: TRBJ2-1
DNA: TGTGCCAGCAGTTTAGGAGCCTACAATGAGCAGTTCTTC
CDR3: CASSLGAYNEQFF

D: .
size: .
V: TRBV30
J: TRBJ1-2
DNA: TGTGCCTGGTATTTTCGGGGAGGGGACGTCTATGGCTACACCTTC
CDR3: CAWYFRGGDVYGYTF

D: .
size: once
V: TRBV20-1
J: TRBJ1-2
DNA: TGCAGTGCCCAAACTCTGACAGAGAACTATGGCTACACCTTC
CDR3: CSAQTLTENYGYTF

D: .
size: .
V: TRBV6-5
J: TRBJ1-2
DNA: TGTGCCAGCAGCTGGGGGGAAGTCTATGGCTACACCTTC
CDR3: CASSWGEVYGYTF

D: TRBD2
size: .
V: TRBV4-3
J: TRBJ2-7
DNA: TGCGCCAGCAGCCAAGATCGGACTAGCGGGAGGTTTCGGTACTTC
CDR3: CASSQDRTSGRFRYF

D: .
size: .
V: TRBV12-3/TRBV12-4
J: TRBJ1-5
DNA: TGTGCCAGCAGTAACGTCCAGGGCAGGGATCAGCCCCAGCATTTT
CDR3: CASSNVQGRDQPQHF

D: .
size: .
V: TRBV6-6
J: TRBJ2-6
DNA: TGTGCCAGCAGTCGGTTAGGGACATTCAACGTCCTGACTTTC
CDR3: CASSRLGTFNVLTF

D: .
size: once
V: TRBV3-1
J: TRBJ2-7
DNA: TGTGCCAGCAGCCAGATGACTAGTCTCGGCGAGCAGTACTTC
CDR3: CASSQMTSLGEQYF

D: TRBD2
size: .
V: TRBV7-9
J: TRBJ2-1
DNA: TGTGCCAGCAGCACCCTACTAGCGGGGGCCTACAATGAGCAGTTCTTC
CDR3: CASSTLLAGAYNEQFF

D: .
size: .
V: TRBV4-1
J: TRBJ1-2
DNA: TGCGCCAGCAGCCAGTCTACGGGTGGCTACACCTTC
CDR3: CASSQSTGGYTF

D: .
size: .
V: TRBV20-1
J: TRBJ2-1
DNA: TGCAGTGCTAGGTCTAAAAGGGGGAAGAACAATGAGCAGTTCTTC
CDR3: CSARSKRGKNNEQFF

D: TRBD1
size: .
V: TRBV7-9
J: TRBJ1-5
DNA: TGTGCCAGCAGCGACCAGGGGGGGGGCCAGCCCCAGCATTTT
CDR3: CASSDQGGGQPQHF

D: .
size: .
V: TRBV28
J: TRBJ2-3
DNA: TGTGCCAGCCTCCCCCCGGGACCGGCAGATACGCAGTATTTT
CDR3: CASLPPGPADTQYF

D: .
size: few
V: TRBV5-6
J: TRBJ1-5
DNA: TGTGCCAGCAGCTTGGGCCAGGGAGGTCAGCCCCAGCATTTT
CDR3: CASSLGQGGQPQHF

D: TRBD1
size: .
V: TRBV10-2
J: TRBJ2-7
DNA: TGCGCCAGCAGTGAATGGGACAGGGATCGGGAGCAGTACTTC
CDR3: CASSEWDRDREQYF

D: .
size: .
V: TRBV4-2
J: TRBJ1-4
DNA: TGTGCCAGCAGCCTGGGGGGCGAAGGTGAAAAACTGTTTTTT
CDR3: CASSLGGEGEKLFF

D: TRBD1
size: .
V: TRBV30
J: TRBJ2-7
DNA: TGTGCCTGGATGGACAGGCTTAACTACGAGCAGTACTTC
CDR3: CAWMDRLNYEQYF

D: TRBD1
size: .
V: TRBV20-1
J: TRBJ1-2
DNA: TGCAGTTGCCCCAGGGGGCGCGACTATGGCTACACCTTC
CDR3: CSCPRGRDYGYTF

D: .
size: .
V: TRBV11-2
J: TRBJ2-1
DNA: TGTGCCAGCAGCCCGATCTTTGGGGGGTCCTACAATGAGCAGTTCTTC
CDR3: CASSPIFGGSYNEQFF

D: .
size: .
V: TRBV5-6
J: TRBJ1-5
DNA: TGTGCCAGCAGCTTGCATAATCAGCCCCAGCATTTT
CDR3: CASSLHNQPQHF

D: TRBD1
size: .
V: TRBV7-9
J: TRBJ2-5
DNA: TGTGCCAGCAATCCGGGACAGTCAGAGACCCAGTACTTC
CDR3: CASNPGQSETQYF

D: .
size: .
V: TRBV18
J: TRBJ1-2
DNA: TGTGCCAGCTCACCGCAGGGCCCAGACCATTATGGCTACACCTTC
CDR3: CASSPQGPDHYGYTF

D: .
size: .
V: TRBV27
J: TRBJ1-2
DNA: TGTGCCAGCAGTTGGGGGAACTATGGCTACACCTTC
CDR3: CASSWGNYGYTF

D: .
size: .
V: TRBV30
J: TRBJ2-7
DNA: TGTGCCTGGGGGACTGGAAGGGCCTACGAGCAGTACTTC
CDR3: CAWGTGRAYEQYF

D: TRBD2
size: .
V: TRBV25-1
J: TRBJ2-3
DNA: TGTGCCAGCAGTGAAGGCGGGAGGAGCACAGATACGCAGTATTTT
CDR3: CASSEGGRSTDTQYF

D: .
size: few
V: TRBV25-1
J: TRBJ2-1
DNA: TGTGCCAGCAGTGGGGCCGGGAATGAGCAGTTCTTC
CDR3: CASSGAGNEQFF

D: TRBD2
size: .
V: TRBV7-8
J: TRBJ2-2
DNA: TGTGCCAGCAGCTTAGTTGGGGCGGGAGTTGGCATCGGGGAGCTGTTTTTT
CDR3: CASSLVGAGVGIGELFF

D: .
size: once
V: TRBV20-1
J: TRBJ2-7
DNA: TGCAGTGCTCAGACGGTTGCGGAACCCTACGAGCAGTACTTC
CDR3: CSAQTVAEPYEQYF

D: .
size: .
V: TRBV20-1
J: TRBJ1-1
DNA: TGCAGTGCTACCGACCTCTCGACAGCGAACACTGAAGCTTTCTTT
CDR3: CSATDLSTANTEAFF

D: .
size: .
V: TRBV6-5
J: TRBJ1-6
DNA: TGTGCCAGCAGCTACGGGACGCTAGGTTCACCCCTCCACTTT
CDR3: CASSYGTLGSPLHF

D: TRBD2
size: .
V: TRBV30
J: TRBJ2-7
DNA: TGTGCCTGGAGTTCCCCTAGCGGGAGGGGGTACGAGCAGTACTTC
CDR3: CAWSSPSGRGYEQYF

D: .
size: .
V: TRBV7-9
J: TRBJ2-7
DNA: TGTGCCACCGGAGGGGAGGGGGGATACGAGCAGTACTTC
CDR3: CATGGEGGYEQYF

D: .
size: .
V: TRBV23-1
J: TRBJ2-1
DNA: TGCGCCAGCAGTCAGGGGGCAGCGTTCTACAATGAGCAGTTCTTC
CDR3: CASSQGAAFYNEQFF

D: .
size: .
V: TRBV27
J: TRBJ1-1
DNA: TGTGCCAGTAATACAGGAATGAACACTGAAGCTTTCTTT
CDR3: CASNTGMNTEAFF

D: .
size: .
V: TRBV7-3
J: TRBJ2-7
DNA: TGTGCCAGCAGCTTATCACAGCGTACCGACGAGCAGTACTTC
CDR3: CASSLSQRTDEQYF

D: TRBD1
size: .
V: TRBV7-8
J: TRBJ2-7
DNA: TGTGCCAGCAGCTTCGGGACAGGGGTTTACGAGCAGTACTTC
CDR3: CASSFGTGVYEQYF

D: TRBD1
size: .
V: TRBV29-1
J: TRBJ1-5
DNA: TGCAGCGCTTTTGACAGGGAGGGGCAGCCCCAGCATTTT
CDR3: CSAFDREGQPQHF

D: .
size: .
V: TRBV2
J: TRBJ1-1
DNA: TGTGCCAGCGCGGACCTTGAAGCTTTCTTT
CDR3: CASADLEAFF

D: .
size: .
V: TRBV12-3/TRBV12-4
J: TRBJ2-1
DNA: TGTGCCAGCAGTTTGGCGGGGTCTGAGCAGTTCTTC
CDR3: CASSLAGSEQFF

D: .
size: .
V: TRBV20-1
J: TRBJ1-1
DNA: TGCAGTGCTAGAGTTATCAATTTGGGTGAAGCTTTCTTT
CDR3: CSARVINLGEAFF

D: .
size: .
V: TRBV27
J: TRBJ2-1
DNA: TGTGCCAGCAGTGAAGGAAGCTCCTACAATGAGCAGTTCTTC
CDR3: CASSEGSSYNEQFF

D: .
size: .
V: TRBV9
J: TRBJ1-3
DNA: TGTGCCAGCAGCCCACAAGGGCTCAACACCATATATTTT
CDR3: CASSPQGLNTIYF

D: .
size: .
V: TRBV20-1
J: TRBJ1-2
DNA: TGCAGTAGCTATGGCTACACCTTC
CDR3: CSSYGYTF

D: TRBD2
size: .
V: TRBV25-1
J: TRBJ2-7
DNA: TGTGCCAGCAGTGCAAGCGGGAGGGCCGGCGAGCAGTACTTC
CDR3: CASSASGRAGEQYF